This T cell receptor beta chain was found in a study of shared clonotypes between healthy human individuals (TCRdb year 2020). A note on the overall study: A couple of women and a few men aged 18 to 49 years were included in the cohort. Per donor, three plates each were used for CD4 naive and CD4 memory, two for CD8 naive, and one for CD8 memory. The study deeply sequenced blood TCR repertoires of five healthy adults to estimate repertoire size and the extent of clonotype sharing between individuals. Libraries were prepared and TCR repertoires were sequenced by different laboratories using diverse techniques, in order to increase sequencing depth and limit assay-specific biases. Between about 0.8 and 9 billion PBMCs per donor were obtained by leukapheresis. General study outcomes and caveats: Sharing across a handful of donors was observed for about 5% of naive CD4, 3.5% of naive CD8, roughly 2.3% of memory CD4, and around 0.42% of memory CD8 clonotypes. Pairwise subsampling indicated that sequencing depth was expected to affect the degree of clonotype sharing among donors. Compared with non-shared clonotypes, clonotypes shared by all four sorted-subset donors had higher generation probabilities. The small number of donors limited the genetic and exposure-history diversity represented. Larger estimated clonotype richness was generally found for naive subsets than for memory subsets. Rarefaction of sorted-subset datasets indicated incomplete sequencing despite the large sequencing depth. Sampling was restricted to blood, and TCR repertoires in tissue are likely to differ from TCR repertoires in blood.

Using the deep immunoSEQ assay, multiplex PCR amplified TCR CDR3 regions from genomic DNA. Extracted genomic DNA from each cell subset was distributed evenly across all wells of several immunoSEQ 96-well plates, and each plate was treated as a replicate. For sorted subsets, approximately 190 ng of genomic DNA, equivalent to 25,000 to 30,000 T cell genomes, went into each replicate PCR. The purified libraries were quantified using a Qubit 3.0 fluorometer, sized with a Bioanalyzer 2100, and then quantified again using the KAPA Library Quantification kit. Every immunoSEQ 96-well plate was sequenced on a separate single-read 150-cycle Illumina NextSeq 550 flow cell. The paper's processing steps were these. Because the immunoSEQ output held only junctional sequences and lacked quality scores, the filtering could not match the filtering applied to full-length reads. Sequences were annotated with PyIR, a Python wrapper for IgBLAST v1.9, and V/J genes and CDR3 were assigned using IMGT germline references. Reads were filtered out if the reads had weak V/J assignments (E-value above 1e-6), no CDR3, stop codons, out-of-frame junctions, or ambiguous translated residues. V3J clonotypes were defined as sequences sharing an identical inferred V gene, J gene, and CDR3 amino acid sequence. The percentage overlap between two repertoires was calculated by dividing the number of shared unique clonotypes by the size of the smaller repertoire. Richness of each repertoire was evaluated using RTK rarefaction, the Chao1 estimator, and Recon v2.1 estimates of unobserved clonotypes. For all TCRbeta clonotypes obtained by the gDNA method from a few donors, generation probabilities were computed with OLGA. Not all clones reach the TCRdb copy of this immuneACCESS table, which keeps in-frame sequences only. Checked studies attribute under half of the gap to unresolved V genes and leave the rest unexplained. V, J and clone size are taken as reported in that table, and D and trimming were inferred from the DNA itself. The sample records roughly 770,000 clones, 96% of which are singletons. Together, the top ten hold 0.2% to 0.25% of the sample.

With regard to this clone: Its specific antigen is unknown. Per-base qualities were not stored, and no clone one base away is much larger.

Taken from cysteine to phenylalanine, the CDR3 has 14 residues. Solely the CDR3 DNA is kept, with 42 bases framed from the first base. Trimming costs V 5 bases and J 7 bases, and their ends lie 14 bases apart. Based on the germline V gene (reference sequence), the CDR1 and CDR2 sequences are SEHNR and FQNEAQ. CD8 naive samples were CD45RO-negative cells positively selected for CCR7, giving a CD45RA+CCR7+ population that excluded TemRA cells. The donors were healthy, HIV-negative adults with no recently reported acute infections or vaccinations. All donors were Caucasian adults living in Nashville, Tennessee, USA. Blood was obtained by leukapheresis, after which PBMCs were separated by Ficoll-Histopaque density gradient centrifugation and cryopreserved in liquid nitrogen vapor phase. Analytical flow cytometry was used to check the purity and quantity of each magnetically sorted T cell population. Genomic DNA was isolated from each sorted fraction and quantified by UV absorbance on a Nanodrop 2000c.

The sequence came from a man aged 25 to 45 in good health. The chain is made from TRBV7-9 and TRBJ1-4; no D gene call is confident. Sequenced input: naive CD8+ T cells sorted from blood. This specimen's cell subset or site label, per the study, means: CD45RA+CCR7+. For the CDR3, the sequence is CASSQTRMGEKLFF. The DNA is TGTGCCAGCAGCCAAACACGGATGGGTGAAAAACTGTTTTTT.